This paragraph covers one T cell receptor beta chain sequence. These data originate in a study of OX40 agonist ivuxolimab in advanced cancers. V was cut by 2 bases and J by 5 bases, with 13 bases left in between. The CDR3 is 15 residues long. In germline, CDR1 is MDHEN, CDR2 SYDVKM. Using immunoSEQ multiplex PCR, the repertoire was profiled, and TCRdb retains in-frame clones only, with some absent. This repertoire shows approximately 69,000 clones, around 94% found once; its top ten account for about a sixth. The receptor was derived from an adult with an advanced solid tumor such as melanoma, head and neck, liver or kidney cancer. The chain joins TRBV28 to TRBJ1-5; tentatively, D is TRBD1 (6 bases). The sample was CD4+ or CD8+ T cells sorted from blood, taken in a trial of the OX40 agonist ivuxolimab. The chain's CDR3 is CASSLTGAWDQPQHF. Here the CDR3 DNA reads TGTGCCAGCAGTTTAACGGGGGCCTGGGATCAGCCCCAGCATTTT.